The 27 T cell receptor beta chains below were found in one sample sequenced in a study of CD8 T cells in ankylosing spondylitis (dated by TCRdb to the late 2010s). These TCRs are of unknown antigen specificity. Broad study findings and their caveats: A TCR beta motif made up of under ten highly homologous amino acid variants appeared to be characteristic of blood from ankylosing spondylitis patients.

Library preparation was by 5' RACE. Reads for this sample came from an Illumina HiSeq 2500. TCRdb reran the public reads through fastp at Q25 and MiXCR, keeping productive beta chains. One record per CDR3 amino acid sequence lists the most common genes and DNA. The sample table records fewer than 250,000 distinct CDR3 sequences; about 16% of these occur just once. The ten top clones hold about 44% of the sample. Specimen: blood, either unsorted or a sorted T cell fraction (not recorded which). These TCRs come from a male donor with ankylosing spondylitis.

This clonotype has just a few counts. The chain uses TRBV2 and TRBJ2-3; D possibly corresponds to TRBD2 (5 bases). The CDR3 is 13 residues long. V gave up 3 bases and J gave up 5 bases, with 9 bases separating them. CDR1 is SNHLY and CDR2 is FYNNEI in the germline V gene. For the CDR3, the DNA is TGTGCCAGCAGTGACGGGATCCTAGATACGCAGTATTTT. This translates into CASSDGILDTQYF.

The V gene is TRBV20-1, the J gene TRBJ2-2; TRBD2 matches 8 bases. CDR1 is DFQATT, CDR2 SNEGSKA, per germline (reference sequence). J was trimmed by 4 bases and V by 1 base; bases with no gene match: 8. The CDR3 is 16 amino acids. CDR3 protein: CSARGILAGSTGELFF. The CDR3 region has the DNA TGCAGTGCTAGAGGGATATTAGCGGGATCCACCGGGGAGCTGTTTTTT.

This clonotype was found a few times. The V gene is TRBV7-3, the J gene TRBJ2-3; possibly TRBD1 or TRBD2 for D (5 bases each). Germline V gene lookup returns CDR1 SGHTA and CDR2 FQGTGA. The CDR3 length is 16 residues. The V gene lost 4 bases and the J gene lost 3 bases, with 17 bases spanning the gap. In DNA, the CDR3 is TGTGCCAGCAGCTCCTCGGGACCCTCAACGACAGATACGCAGTATTTT. It specifies CASSSSGPSTTDTQYF.

The chain is built from TRBV27 and TRBJ2-3, with no clear D. Trimming left V 5 bases short and J 0 bases short, with 9 bases between. Germline values: CDR1 MNHEY, CDR2 SMNVEV (reference sequence). CDR3 length equals 14 residues. DNA for the CDR3: TGTGCCAGCAGTCCTCCGGCTAGCACAGATACGCAGTATTTT. Encoded protein: CASSPPASTDTQYF.

This chain connects TRBV2 to TRBJ2-5; a possible D gene is TRBD1 (5 bases). CDR3 size: 13 residues. Trimming shortened V by 11 bases and J by 3 bases, and 16 bases separated the two germline ends. Germline loops: CDR1 SNHLY, CDR2 FYNNEI. Here the CDR3 reads CASNPGQEETQYF. The DNA of the CDR3 is TGTGCCTCTAACCCAGGACAAGAAGAGACCCAGTACTTC.

This clonotype was recorded a few times. This sequence joins TRBV29-1 and TRBJ2-1; 7 positions match TRBD2. J gave up 0 bases and V 7 bases, and 6 bases lay outside the gene matches. CDR3 length equals 14 residues. Germline V CDR1 and CDR2: SQVTM, ANQGSEA. Written as DNA, the CDR3 is TGCAGCGGTACTAGCGACGACTCCTACAATGAGCAGTTCTTC. As protein: CSGTSDDSYNEQFF.

The chain recombines TRBV28 with TRBJ1-5; possible D gene TRBD1, 5 bases. This CDR3 region has 14 residues. The V gene lost 6 bases and the J gene lost 7 bases, with 16 bases spanning the gap. Germline CDR1 and CDR2: MDHEN and SYDVKM. This chain's CDR3 is CASSWGIGAQPQHF. The DNA for the CDR3 is TGTGCCAGCAGCTGGGGTATAGGGGCACAGCCCCAGCATTTT.

This clonotype was detected only a few times. The chain carries TRBV5-1 and TRBJ2-1, with 10 bases matching TRBD2. Germline values: CDR1 SGHRS, CDR2 YFSETQ. V dropped 0 bases and J dropped 8; count of bases not matched to a gene: 11. The CDR3 contains 17 residues. The CDR3 reads CASSLASASGSWDEQFF. CDR3 nucleotides: TGCGCCAGCAGCTTGGCCTCGGCTAGCGGGAGCTGGGATGAGCAGTTCTTC.

The gene calls are TRBV5-6 and TRBJ2-3; TRBD1 matches at 10 bases. J gave up 5 bases and V 0 bases, and 3 bases lay outside the gene matches. CDR1 is SGHDT and CDR2 is YYEEEE in the germline V gene. The CDR3 spans 15 residues. CDR3 sequence: CASSLEGTGVDTQYF. In DNA, the CDR3 is TGTGCCAGCAGCTTGGAAGGGACAGGGGTAGATACGCAGTATTTT.

In this sample, this clonotype turned up many times. The rearrangement uses TRBV2 and TRBJ1-1; D possibly corresponds to TRBD1 (6 bases). The V gene lost 5 bases and the J gene lost 6 bases, with 16 bases spanning the gap. The CDR3 runs to 14 residues. Germline CDR1 is SNHLY and CDR2 is FYNNEI. CDR3 loop: CASSHPVGGPEAFF. CDR3 nucleotides: TGTGCCAGCAGTCATCCTGTAGGGGGACCTGAAGCTTTCTTT. The full variable domain, its missing parts supplied by reference TRBV2 and TRBJ1-1, is EPEVTQTPSHQVTQMGQEVILRCVPISNHLYFYWYRQILGQKVEFLVSFYNNEISEKSEIFDDQFSVERPDGSNFTLKIRSTKLEDSAMYFCASSHPVGGPEAFFGQGTRLTVV.

The CDR3 nucleotides are TGCGCCAGCAGCCCTAATAGGGTCGGGAGAGGCTACGAGCAGTACTTC. Translating gives CASSPNRVGRGYEQYF. The chain has TRBV5-1 and TRBJ2-7; TRBD2 might be the D (6 bases). Trimming took off 4 bases at V and 3 bases at J, with 20 bases between the two ends. The CDR3 has 16 residues. Germline-derived CDR1 and CDR2 are SGHRS and YFSETQ.

This clonotype has a handful of counts. This chain connects TRBV12-3 or TRBV12-4 to TRBJ2-7; a possible D gene is TRBD2 (5 bases). The CDR3 extends over 14 amino acids. Trimming removed 2 bases from V and 5 bases from J, with 13 bases in between. The chain's CDR3 is CASSLRPGYHEQYF. The CDR3 nucleotides read TGTGCCAGCAGTTTAAGACCGGGGTACCACGAGCAGTACTTC.

This clonotype has a handful of counts. The chain recombines TRBV5-1 with TRBJ2-7; D gene uncertain. The CDR3 covers 13 residues. Trimming cost V 0 bases and J 5 bases, with 9 bases left between them. Germline lookup yields CDR1 SGHRS and CDR2 YFSETQ. The CDR3 sequence: CASSLELENEQYF. The CDR3 nucleotides are TGCGCCAGCAGCTTGGAGTTGGAAAACGAGCAGTACTTC.

This clonotype has just a few counts. V and J are TRBV7-8 and TRBJ2-1; 12 bases are shared with TRBD2. The germline gives CDR1 SGHVS, CDR2 FQNEAQ. This CDR3 has 17 amino acids. Trimming cost V 1 base and J 2 bases; bases outside gene matches: 3. The DNA of the CDR3 is TGTGCCAGCAGCTTAGTGGCTAGCGGGGGGGCCTACAATGAGCAGTTCTTC. Translation: CASSLVASGGAYNEQFF.

The J gene is TRBJ2-7, the V gene TRBV9; D not resolved. CDR3 length equals 14 residues. Between the trimmed V and J ends, which lost 0 bases and 2 bases, there was a span of 9 bases. The V gene's germline CDR1 is SGDLS and CDR2 YYNGEE. Written as DNA, the CDR3 is TGTGCCAGCAGCGTAGACGGCAGTCCCTACGAGCAGTACTTC. As protein: CASSVDGSPYEQYF.

The chain carries TRBV7-8 and TRBJ2-1; 13 positions match TRBD2. V gave up 5 bases and J gave up 4 bases; unmatched junction bases: 5. The V gene's germline CDR1 is SGHVS and CDR2 FQNEAQ. The CDR3 has 16 amino acids. CDR3 sequence reads: CASSPGTSGKYNEQFF. CDR3 sequence (DNA): TGTGCCAGCAGCCCTGGGACTAGCGGGAAATACAATGAGCAGTTCTTC.

At least ten counts were recorded for this clonotype. The CDR3 DNA reads as TGCAGTGCTAGCATCCTCCCGACAGCCTATGGCTACACCTTC. Its translation is CSASILPTAYGYTF. This chain joins TRBV20-1 and TRBJ1-2; weak D call: TRBD1 (5 bases). Trimming cost V 3 bases and J 4 bases, with 15 bases left between them. This CDR3 comprises 14 residues. The germline V gene has CDR1 DFQATT and CDR2 SNEGSKA (reference sequence).

This rearrangement joins TRBV7-6 to TRBJ2-7; D is unclear. This CDR3 spans 13 amino acids. The ends were cut back, 2 bases at V and 7 bases at J, with 12 bases in the middle. Germline lookup yields CDR1 SGHVS and CDR2 FNYEAQ. CDR3: CASSLKGPREQYF. The CDR3 nucleotides read TGTGCCAGCAGCTTAAAGGGTCCCCGGGAGCAGTACTTC.

The J gene is TRBJ2-6, the V gene TRBV25-1; 7 bases line up with TRBD1. Germline CDR1 reads MGHDK; CDR2 reads SYGVNS. This CDR3 has 17 amino acids. The V gene end was trimmed by 8 bases and the J gene end by 2 bases; junction bases not matched to a gene: 12. Here the CDR3 reads CASAGRQGEAGANVLTF. CDR3 in DNA: TGTGCCAGCGCTGGACGACAGGGCGAAGCTGGGGCCAACGTCCTGACTTTC.

This clonotype was seen a few times. CDR3 sequence reads: CATNRGNNEQFF. Written as DNA, the CDR3 is TGTGCCACCAACAGGGGAAACAATGAGCAGTTCTTC. This sequence joins TRBV12-3 or TRBV12-4 and TRBJ2-1; 7 nucleotides match TRBD1. The V segment lost 10 bases and the J segment 5 bases; nucleotides outside the gene matches: 5. CDR3 length equals 12 residues.

This clonotype was seen ten or more times. This chain's CDR3 is CASRPSGRSYTGELFF. CDR3 coding DNA: TGCGCCAGCAGGCCCAGCGGGAGGAGTTACACCGGGGAGCTGTTTTTT. The rearrangement uses TRBV4-1 and TRBJ2-2; 9 nucleotides line up with TRBD2. CDR3 length: 16 residues. V shed 6 bases and J 3 bases; nucleotides not matched to a gene: 8. Germline assignment: CDR1 MGHRA and CDR2 YSYEKL.

This clonotype was seen repeatedly, ten times or more. This chain's CDR3 is CASRDRDRGLDYGYTF. DNA of the CDR3: TGTGCCAGCAGAGACCGGGACAGGGGGCTGGACTATGGCTACACCTTC. The V gene is TRBV12-3 or TRBV12-4, the J gene TRBJ1-2, with TRBD1 matching over 12 bases. CDR3 length: 16 amino acids. The junction had 8 bases not matched to a gene; V was cut back by 6 bases and J by 3 bases.

The chain uses TRBV20-1 and TRBJ2-3; no firm D call. This CDR3 has 17 amino acids. Germline V gene sequence: CDR1 DFQATT, CDR2 SNEGSKA (reference sequence). Trimming shortened V by 0 bases and J by 1 base, and 17 bases separated the two germline ends. The CDR3 is CSARDLWEDRGTDTQYF. CDR3 nucleotides: TGCAGTGCTAGAGATCTGTGGGAAGACCGGGGCACAGATACGCAGTATTTT.

This sequence joins TRBV7-9 and TRBJ1-1, with D perhaps matching TRBD1 (5 bases). V lost 1 base to trimming and J lost 2 bases, with 11 bases between them. CDR1 is SEHNR, CDR2 FQNEAQ, per germline (reference sequence). CDR3 size: 15 residues. This CDR3 reads CASSLGRGVNTEAFF. CDR3 nucleotide sequence: TGTGCCAGCAGCTTAGGGCGGGGGGTAAACACTGAAGCTTTCTTT.

This sequence joins TRBV27 and TRBJ2-2, with D perhaps TRBD1 or TRBD2 (5 bases each). The CDR3 is 14 amino acids. CDR1 and CDR2 from the germline V gene are MNHEY and SMNVEV (reference sequence). The ends were cut back, 11 bases at V and 6 bases at J, with 19 bases in the middle. The CDR3 loop is CAVGGEDKPGELFF. In DNA form, the CDR3 reads TGTGCCGTTGGGGGTGAGGATAAGCCCGGGGAGCTGTTTTTT.

This clonotype has more than one count but fewer than ten. The chain employs TRBV30 and TRBJ2-7; D perhaps matches TRBD2 (6 bases). Trimming left V 0 bases short and J 4 bases short, with 10 bases between. The CDR3 spans 13 residues. Germline loops: CDR1 GTSNPN, CDR2 SVGIG (reference sequence). The CDR3 bases are TGTGCCTGGAGTGTGGGAGGACTATACGAGCAGTACTTC. Its protein product is CAWSVGGLYEQYF.

V is TRBV7-9 and J is TRBJ2-7; D is unclear. V gave up 8 bases and J gave up 2 bases, with 7 bases separating them. The CDR3 runs 11 residues. Germline values: CDR1 SEHNR, CDR2 FQNEAQ (reference sequence). The CDR3 bases are TGTGCCAGCGCCCAGGCCTACGAGCAGTACTTC. As protein: CASAQAYEQYF.